This passage covers 20 T cell receptor beta chains from one sample sequenced in a study of CD8+ T cells in alopecia areata. This sample's treatment: oral pan-JAK inhibitor, 5-10 mg twice daily. In each case, RNA was isolated and then reverse transcribed into cDNA as the sequencing template. The repertoire was sequenced with immunoSEQ multiplex PCR; TCRdb's copy has only in-frame clones and lacks some. The sample shows about 42,000 clones, roughly 92% of them seen only once. Here the sequenced sample was CD8+ T cells sorted from blood, taken at week 24, from a patient treated with tofacitinib. These TCRs come from a human donor with alopecia areata.

This clone appeared once. The chain employs TRBV4-1 and TRBJ1-2; D is ambiguous. This CDR3 is 17 amino acids long. The V end was cut by 1 base, the J end by 8 bases, with 23 bases between. Germline V CDR1 and CDR2: MGHRA, YSYEKL. The CDR3 region is CASSQVVGDLSTTGYTF. The CDR3 region has the DNA TGCGCCAGCAGCCAAGTGGTCGGCGACCTGTCCACGACGGGCTACACCTTC.

This chain connects TRBV19 to TRBJ2-6; the D is unclear. The CDR3 sequence is 15 residues long. Germline CDR1 LNHDA, CDR2 SQIVND (reference sequence). The V end was cut by 6 bases, the J end by 2 bases, with 11 bases between. CDR3 loop: CASSHTVPGANVLTF. In DNA, the CDR3 is TGTGCCAGTAGCCACACTGTTCCTGGGGCCAACGTCCTGACTTTC. Filled out from reference TRBV19 and TRBJ2-6, the complete variable domain reads DGGITQSPKYLFRKEGQNVTLSCEQNLNHDAMYWYRQDPGQGLRLIYYSQIVNDFQKGDIAEGYSVSREKKESFPLTVTSAQKNPTAFYLCASSHTVPGANVLTFGAGSRLTVL.

V and J are TRBV10-3 and TRBJ2-7, with 9 positions matching TRBD2. CDR1 and CDR2 (germline): ENHRY, SYGVKD. Losses at the gene ends were 9 bases for V and 1 base for J; bases not matched to a gene: 7. This CDR3 contains 14 residues. The CDR3 here is CAIAGGTSSYEQYF. The CDR3 region has the DNA TGTGCCATTGCGGGGGGGACAAGTTCCTACGAGCAGTACTTC.

This chain connects TRBV7-9 to TRBJ2-1; D remains ambiguous. The CDR3 is 13 amino acids. Between the trimmed V and J ends, which lost 1 base and 3 bases, there was a span of 4 bases. Germline V gene lookup returns CDR1 SEHNR and CDR2 FQNEAQ (reference sequence). The CDR3 region is CASSLEDYNEQFF. As DNA, the CDR3 is TGTGCCAGCAGCTTAGAGGACTACAATGAGCAGTTCTTC.

The rearrangement links TRBV27 to TRBJ2-5; no definite D call. The closer fit of TRBJ2-7 to the DNA end suggests the J call may be wrong. CDR3 length equals 13 residues. Germline V lookup: CDR1 MNHEY, CDR2 SMNVEV (reference sequence). The CDR3 protein is CASSPTGEDEQYF. Written as DNA, the CDR3 is TGTGCCAGCAGTCCCACGGGCGAGGACGAGCAGTACTTC.

In DNA, the CDR3 is TGTGCCAGTAGTAGCCGGGGGGAGGCCTACAATGAGCAGTTCTTC. Its translation is CASSSRGEAYNEQFF. The chain links TRBV19 to TRBJ2-1, with 7 bases aligning to TRBD2. Germline lookup yields CDR1 LNHDA and CDR2 SQIVND (reference sequence). The junction had 5 bases not matched to a gene; V was cut back by 4 bases and J by 2 bases. This CDR3 spans 15 amino acids.

This chain connects TRBV6-5 to TRBJ2-3; the D call may be TRBD1 or TRBD2 (5 bases each). Trimming cost V 5 bases and J 6 bases, with 12 bases left between them. This CDR3 spans 13 amino acids. Germline CDR1 reads MNHEY; CDR2 reads SVGAGI. DNA for the CDR3: TGTGCCAGCAGTCCCAATTGGGGGGATACGCAGTATTTT. This encodes CASSPNWGDTQYF.

The J gene is TRBJ2-2, the V gene TRBV6-5; TRBD1 or TRBD2 may be the D gene (5 bases each). The CDR3 has 13 amino acids. CDR1 MNHEY and CDR2 SVGAGI come from the germline V gene. V was shortened by 2 bases and J by 5 bases, with 6 bases between the two germline ends. CDR3 in amino acids: CASSYGGTGELFF. Written as DNA, the CDR3 is TGTGCCAGCAGTTACGGGGGAACCGGGGAGCTGTTTTTT.

In its sample, this clone was seen once. The rearrangement uses TRBV28 and TRBJ2-7; D is unresolved. CDR3 length: 14 amino acids. V lost 2 bases and J 3 bases, leaving 11 bases between the germline ends. Germline V CDR1 and CDR2: MDHEN, SYDVKM. The CDR3 reads CASSLELSVYEQYF. DNA for the CDR3: TGTGCCAGCAGTTTAGAACTATCGGTCTACGAGCAGTACTTC.

V is TRBV7-8 and J is TRBJ1-4; D is unresolved. This CDR3 comprises 16 residues. Germline CDR1 SGHVS, CDR2 FQNEAQ. Between the trimmed V and J ends, which lost 7 bases and 1 base, there was a span of 16 bases. This chain's CDR3 is CASTRGSFGTNEKLFF. For the CDR3, the DNA is TGTGCCAGCACCCGTGGCAGCTTCGGAACTAATGAAAAACTGTTTTTT.

This chain links TRBV12-5 with TRBJ2-7, with D possibly matching TRBD2 (5 bases). Per the germline V gene, CDR1 is LGHNT and CDR2 is FRNRAP. The V end was cut by 5 bases, the J end by 3 bases, with 8 bases between. This CDR3 is 12 amino acids long. CDR3 sequence (DNA): TGTGCTAGTGGTGAGGGCCTCTACGAGCAGTACTTC. It encodes CASGEGLYEQYF.

The rearrangement uses TRBV6-1 and TRBJ2-7, with D perhaps TRBD2 (6 bases). Per germline, CDR1 MNHNS and CDR2 SASEGT. The CDR3 is 15 residues long. V was cut by 0 bases and J by 6 bases, with 15 bases left in between. The CDR3 DNA reads as TGTGCCAGCAGTGAAGCAGTGGCTCCCGGGGGCGAGCAGTACTTC. It translates to CASSEAVAPGGEQYF.

The chain has TRBV28 and TRBJ2-1; 8 nucleotides agree with TRBD2. V was pared by 6 bases and J by 5 bases, with 12 bases of the junction left unmatched. The CDR3 runs 16 residues. Germline V gene sequence: CDR1 MDHEN, CDR2 SYDVKM. Written as DNA, the CDR3 is TGTGCCAGCAGCCTCCGGGCGGGGGGCCATAACAATGAGCAGTTCTTC. Amino acid sequence: CASSLRAGGHNNEQFF.

The chain is built from TRBV21-1 and TRBJ2-1; the table's D call of TRBD1 was not tested on the DNA. TRBV21-1 is a known pseudogene. The CDR3 sequence is 14 residues long. The CDR3 nucleotides read TGTGCCAGCAGAGTCGGGACAGGGCGAGATGAGCAGTTCTTC. The encoded protein is CASRVGTGRDEQFF.

This clone has a single count. The chain uses TRBV6-5 and TRBJ2-5; D is undetermined. The V and J ends lost 5 bases and 4 bases respectively, with 5 bases between them. Germline V gene lookup returns CDR1 MNHEY and CDR2 SVGAGI. CDR3 length: 11 amino acids. The CDR3: CASSSLETQYF. In DNA form, the CDR3 reads TGTGCCAGCAGTAGTCTAGAGACCCAGTACTTC.

The J gene is TRBJ2-5, the V gene TRBV5-4, with TRBD1 identical over 10 bases. Germline CDR1 and CDR2: SGHNT and YYREEE (reference sequence). The CDR3 sequence is 15 residues long. V shed 0 bases and J 3 bases; nucleotides not matched to a gene: 2. The CDR3, as DNA: TGTGCCAGCAGCTTGGTCGGGACAGGGGAAGAGACCCAGTACTTC. Translated: CASSLVGTGEETQYF.

This clone came up once. This rearrangement joins TRBV7-3 to TRBJ2-5; D is possibly TRBD1 (6 bases). Matching the DNA end better, TRBJ2-7 makes the J call doubtful. CDR1 is SGHTA, CDR2 FQGTGA, per germline. The CDR3 length is 15 residues. The CDR3, as DNA: TGTGCCAGCAGCTTAAACCGGGACACCACCTACGAGCAGTACTTC. Translation: CASSLNRDTTYEQYF.

J is TRBJ2-5 and V is TRBV11-2; no clear D. V was pared by 1 base and J by 1 base, with 7 bases between. Per the germline V gene, CDR1 is SGHAT and CDR2 is FQNNGV. CDR3 length equals 14 residues. CDR3 amino acids: CASSLVDSQETQYF. In DNA form, the CDR3 reads TGTGCCAGCAGCTTAGTCGATAGCCAAGAGACCCAGTACTTC.

The chain employs TRBV4-1 and TRBJ2-5, with 15 bases identical to TRBD2. With 5 bases clipped from V and 8 bases from J, the junction kept 18 bases outside the gene matches. Germline V gene lookup returns CDR1 MGHRA and CDR2 YSYEKL. There are 19 residues in the CDR3. In DNA, the CDR3 is TGCGCCAGCAGCGAGGGACTAGCGGGGGGCCTTCCTCGGTTTGAAACCCAGTACTTC. The encoded protein is CASSEGLAGGLPRFETQYF.

The rearrangement joins TRBV4-2 to TRBJ2-1, with 7 bases aligning to TRBD1. Germline CDR1 and CDR2: LGHNA and YNFKEQ. The trim removed 4 bases at V and 2 bases at J, leaving 5 bases unmatched. The CDR3 has 15 amino acids. CDR3 sequence reads: CASSRETGTYNEQFF. CDR3 nucleotides: TGTGCCAGCAGCCGAGAGACAGGGACCTACAATGAGCAGTTCTTC.